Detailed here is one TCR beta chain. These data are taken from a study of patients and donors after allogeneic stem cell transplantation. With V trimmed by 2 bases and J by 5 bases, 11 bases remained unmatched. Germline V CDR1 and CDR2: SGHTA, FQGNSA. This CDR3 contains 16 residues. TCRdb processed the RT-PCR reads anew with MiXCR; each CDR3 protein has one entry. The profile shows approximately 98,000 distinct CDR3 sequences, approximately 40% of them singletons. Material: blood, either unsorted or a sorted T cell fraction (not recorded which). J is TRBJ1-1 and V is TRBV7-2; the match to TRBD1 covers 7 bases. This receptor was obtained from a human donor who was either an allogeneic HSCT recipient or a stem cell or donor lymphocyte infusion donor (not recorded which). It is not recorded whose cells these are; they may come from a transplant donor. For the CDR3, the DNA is TGTGCCAGCAGCTTAAGAGACAGGGTTCGAGGAACTGAAGCTTTCTTT. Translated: CASSLRDRVRGTEAFF.